This record covers a single T cell receptor (beta chain). Antigen: not known. This sample is part of a study of shared clonotypes between healthy human individuals. Regarding the study as a whole: The expectation was that sequencing depth would affect clonotype sharing among donors. Clonotypes not shared had lower generation probabilities than those common to all four donors.

Each of the donors was a healthy adult who was HIV-negative and had not had a recent acute infection or vaccination. Source study methods: Filtering differed because ImmunoSEQ produced junction-only sequences that carried no quality scores. This table comes from immunoSEQ multiplex PCR, and its TCRdb copy is limited to in-frame clones, with some not included. V and J calls plus clone size are reproduced from that table; the DNA served to infer D and trimming. Of about 1.1 million clones in the sample, 75% to 85% were seen once. This receptor was obtained from a man aged 18 to 30 in good health. Some clones in this sample may be carry-over from other donors' samples. The source material was memory CD4+ T cells from PBMCs. Subset: CD45RA-negative fraction.

Here the CDR3 DNA reads TGTGCTTCCGGACAGAGGAACACCGGGGAGCTGTTTTTT. Its protein product is CASGQRNTGELFF. This chain links TRBV6-5 with TRBJ2-2; perhaps TRBD1 as D (6 bases). The CDR3 loop spans 13 amino acids. Germline V CDR1 and CDR2: MNHEY, SVGAGI.